Listed below are T cell receptor beta chains from one sample, sequenced in a study of T cells and copy number aberrations in small-cell lung cancer. The repertoire was sequenced with immunoSEQ multiplex PCR; TCRdb's copy has only in-frame clones and lacks some. This table has under 8,000 clones, 80% to 90% appearing once. Material: normal tissue next to the tumor. The receptor source for this set is a woman aged 45-65 years with small cell lung cancer. Each CDR3 is given with its conserved first and last residue. The order of the fields is CDR3 length, clone size, V gene, J gene, D gene, CDR3 DNA, CDR3 protein. A D gene is named only where the DNA matches it firmly. For some rows the clone size is stated as once, few or many, or as a class when expanded; others skip it.

len: 16
abundance: .
v_gene: TRBV19
j_gene: TRBJ2-2
d_gene: TRBD2
CDR3nt: TGTGCCAGTACGGGACTAGCGGGATTTACGACCGGGGAGCTGTTTTTT
CDR3aa: CASTGLAGFTTGELFF

len: 14
abundance: .
v_gene: TRBV21-1
j_gene: TRBJ1-1
d_gene: .
CDR3nt: TGTGCCAGCAACCTAGGGGGGGGTCTCACTGAAGCTTTCTTT
CDR3aa: CASNLGGGLTEAFF

len: 15
abundance: .
v_gene: TRBV7-2
j_gene: TRBJ1-1
d_gene: .
CDR3nt: TGTGCCAGCAGCTTATTTTCTGCGGGGAACACTGAAGCTTTCTTT
CDR3aa: CASSLFSAGNTEAFF

len: 13
abundance: .
v_gene: TRBV30
j_gene: TRBJ2-7
d_gene: TRBD1
CDR3nt: TGTGCCTGGAATCAGGGGGCCACCTACGAGCAGTACTTC
CDR3aa: CAWNQGATYEQYF

len: 18
abundance: .
v_gene: TRBV4-1
j_gene: TRBJ1-5
d_gene: .
CDR3nt: TGCGCCAGCAGCCAAGATGGGGCGGGAAGTGGAAGCAATCAGCCCCAGCATTTT
CDR3aa: CASSQDGAGSGSNQPQHF

len: 20
abundance: once
v_gene: TRBV5-1
j_gene: TRBJ2-2
d_gene: TRBD1
CDR3nt: TGCGCCAGCAGCCACCAACCGGGACAGGGTAAGATATCGGTTACCGGGGAGCTGTTTTTT
CDR3aa: CASSHQPGQGKISVTGELFF

len: 14
abundance: .
v_gene: TRBV15
j_gene: TRBJ2-5
d_gene: .
CDR3nt: TGTGCCACCAGCAGAACCGGGACTCGGGAGACCCAGTACTTC
CDR3aa: CATSRTGTRETQYF

len: 17
abundance: .
v_gene: TRBV4-1
j_gene: TRBJ1-2
d_gene: .
CDR3nt: TGCGCCAGCAGCCAAGATGATCGGAGCGGATCGAGCTATGGCTACACCTTC
CDR3aa: CASSQDDRSGSSYGYTF

len: 17
abundance: .
v_gene: TRBV7-4
j_gene: TRBJ2-7
d_gene: .
CDR3nt: TGTGCCAGCAGCCGAGTCCCCCAGCAGGGAGGTTCGGGTGAGCAGTACTTC
CDR3aa: CASSRVPQQGGSGEQYF

len: 12
abundance: .
v_gene: TRBV7-2
j_gene: TRBJ2-1
d_gene: TRBD1
CDR3nt: TGTGCCAGCAGCAATACAGGGGATGAGCAGTTCTTC
CDR3aa: CASSNTGDEQFF

len: 14
abundance: .
v_gene: TRBV29-1
j_gene: TRBJ1-1
d_gene: TRBD1
CDR3nt: TGCAGCGTAACAGGGGGCTGGGTGAACACTGAAGCTTTCTTT
CDR3aa: CSVTGGWVNTEAFF

len: 11
abundance: .
v_gene: TRBV6-6
j_gene: TRBJ2-5
d_gene: .
CDR3nt: TGTGCCAGCAGTCCACGAGAGACCCAGTACTTC
CDR3aa: CASSPRETQYF

len: 15
abundance: .
v_gene: TRBV5-4
j_gene: TRBJ1-2
d_gene: TRBD1
CDR3nt: TGTGCCAGCAGCCTCGGGACAGGGGACCTCTATGGCTACACCTTC
CDR3aa: CASSLGTGDLYGYTF

len: 15
abundance: once
v_gene: TRBV4-2
j_gene: TRBJ2-7
d_gene: TRBD1
CDR3nt: TGTGCCAGCAGCCGACCCGGGACAGGGGCCTACGAGCAGTACTTC
CDR3aa: CASSRPGTGAYEQYF

len: 14
abundance: .
v_gene: TRBV7-9
j_gene: TRBJ2-5
d_gene: .
CDR3nt: TGTGCCAGCAGCTTAGTCGGGGAAATGGAGACCCAGTACTTC
CDR3aa: CASSLVGEMETQYF

len: 14
abundance: .
v_gene: TRBV7-9
j_gene: TRBJ1-2
d_gene: TRBD1
CDR3nt: TGTGCCAGCAGCGACAACTCCAGGGGGAACGGCTACACCTTC
CDR3aa: CASSDNSRGNGYTF

len: 13
abundance: .
v_gene: TRBV14
j_gene: TRBJ1-2
d_gene: .
CDR3nt: TGTGCCAACAGCCAAAGAGGGGGATATGGCTACACCTTC
CDR3aa: CANSQRGGYGYTF

len: 17
abundance: .
v_gene: TRBV19
j_gene: TRBJ1-5
d_gene: TRBD1
CDR3nt: TGTGCCAGTAGTTACGGGACAGGGACGGTTAGCAATCAGCCCCAGCATTTT
CDR3aa: CASSYGTGTVSNQPQHF

len: 17
abundance: once
v_gene: TRBV7-9
j_gene: TRBJ2-1
d_gene: .
CDR3nt: TGTGCCAGCAGACCTGCTTCGGGGGCCACTAGTTTTTATGAGCAGTTCTTC
CDR3aa: CASRPASGATSFYEQFF

len: 16
abundance: once
v_gene: TRBV19
j_gene: TRBJ1-4
d_gene: .
CDR3nt: TGTGCCAGTAGTAGGACAGCCGGTGCAACTAATGAAAAACTGTTTTTT
CDR3aa: CASSRTAGATNEKLFF

len: 15
abundance: .
v_gene: TRBV14
j_gene: TRBJ2-3
d_gene: .
CDR3nt: TGTGCCAGCAGCCAAGTTGGAGTGGCCACAGATACGCAGTATTTT
CDR3aa: CASSQVGVATDTQYF

len: 14
abundance: few
v_gene: TRBV9
j_gene: TRBJ1-2
d_gene: .
CDR3nt: TGTGCCAGCCGCTCCCCGGGGGCCCTCTATGGCTACACCTTC
CDR3aa: CASRSPGALYGYTF

len: 13
abundance: medium-sized
v_gene: TRBV19
j_gene: TRBJ1-1
d_gene: .
CDR3nt: TGTGCCAGTAGTTACACTCTTAACACTGAAGCTTTCTTT
CDR3aa: CASSYTLNTEAFF

len: 11
abundance: .
v_gene: TRBV5-4
j_gene: TRBJ1-2
d_gene: .
CDR3nt: TGTGCCAGCAGCTCTAACTATGGCTACACCTTC
CDR3aa: CASSSNYGYTF

len: 17
abundance: .
v_gene: TRBV30
j_gene: TRBJ1-4
d_gene: .
CDR3nt: TGTGCCTGGAGTGACGGGGCAGGGTTTTCTTCTGTGGAAAAACTGTTTTTT
CDR3aa: CAWSDGAGFSSVEKLFF

len: 15
abundance: .
v_gene: TRBV7-6
j_gene: TRBJ2-1
d_gene: TRBD2
CDR3nt: TGTGCCAGCAGCCAGGGACTAGGGGGAAACAATGAGCAGTTCTTC
CDR3aa: CASSQGLGGNNEQFF

len: 12
abundance: .
v_gene: TRBV6-7
j_gene: TRBJ2-7
d_gene: TRBD1
CDR3nt: TGTGCCAGCAGGACAGGGGTCCACGAGCAGTACTTC
CDR3aa: CASRTGVHEQYF

len: 16
abundance: once
v_gene: TRBV19
j_gene: TRBJ2-1
d_gene: .
CDR3nt: TGTGCCAGTAGTACCGGACACGACAGCTCCTACAATGAGCAGTTCTTC
CDR3aa: CASSTGHDSSYNEQFF

len: 14
abundance: .
v_gene: TRBV10-3
j_gene: TRBJ1-1
d_gene: .
CDR3nt: TGTGCCATCAGCCTTGACAAATGGGATGCTGAAGCTTTCTTT
CDR3aa: CAISLDKWDAEAFF

len: 17
abundance: .
v_gene: TRBV4-2
j_gene: TRBJ2-3
d_gene: TRBD1
CDR3nt: TGTGCCAGCAGCCACCGGGCCGGGACAGCCTTGTGGGATACGCAGTATTTT
CDR3aa: CASSHRAGTALWDTQYF

len: 13
abundance: .
v_gene: TRBV6-1
j_gene: TRBJ1-5
d_gene: .
CDR3nt: TGTGCCAGCAGTGCGGGAGGCAATCAGCCCCAGCATTTT
CDR3aa: CASSAGGNQPQHF

len: 14
abundance: .
v_gene: TRBV11-2
j_gene: TRBJ2-1
d_gene: TRBD2
CDR3nt: TGTGCCAGCAGCTTAGGTCCTAGCGGCGATGAGCAGTTCTTC
CDR3aa: CASSLGPSGDEQFF

len: 15
abundance: .
v_gene: TRBV27
j_gene: TRBJ2-2
d_gene: .
CDR3nt: TGTGCCAGCAGTTTTATCGGACACAACACCGGGGAGCTGTTTTTT
CDR3aa: CASSFIGHNTGELFF

len: 15
abundance: .
v_gene: TRBV10-2
j_gene: TRBJ2-3
d_gene: .
CDR3nt: TGCGCCAGCAGTGAGGTACGAAGGGGCACAGATACGCAGTATTTT
CDR3aa: CASSEVRRGTDTQYF

len: 14
abundance: .
v_gene: TRBV7-9
j_gene: TRBJ1-1
d_gene: TRBD1
CDR3nt: TGTGCCAGCAGCTCCTTCCCGGGACAGAATGAAGCTTTCTTT
CDR3aa: CASSSFPGQNEAFF

len: 17
abundance: .
v_gene: TRBV7-2
j_gene: TRBJ2-7
d_gene: .
CDR3nt: TGTGCCAGCAGCTTAGCGGGCGCGGGATTCCACCCTTACGAGCAGTACTTC
CDR3aa: CASSLAGAGFHPYEQYF

len: 15
abundance: .
v_gene: TRBV6-1
j_gene: TRBJ2-7
d_gene: .
CDR3nt: TGTGCCAGCAGTGAAGAATGGACGGACCCCTACGAGCAGTACTTC
CDR3aa: CASSEEWTDPYEQYF

len: 14
abundance: .
v_gene: TRBV5-1
j_gene: TRBJ2-7
d_gene: TRBD1
CDR3nt: TGCGCCAGCAGCTCGGGACAGGGGGCCAACGAGCAGTACTTC
CDR3aa: CASSSGQGANEQYF

len: 15
abundance: .
v_gene: TRBV19
j_gene: TRBJ2-1
d_gene: .
CDR3nt: TGTGCCAGTAGTCCCCAGGGGCAGGCCTACAATGAGCAGTTCTTC
CDR3aa: CASSPQGQAYNEQFF

len: 13
abundance: .
v_gene: TRBV28
j_gene: TRBJ2-3
d_gene: .
CDR3nt: TGTGCCAGCAGTCGCGGAGGCACAGATACGCAGTATTTT
CDR3aa: CASSRGGTDTQYF

len: 12
abundance: few
v_gene: TRBV29-1
j_gene: TRBJ2-7
d_gene: .
CDR3nt: TGCAGCTTCCGGGTCGGGAACTACGAGCAGTACTTC
CDR3aa: CSFRVGNYEQYF

len: 12
abundance: .
v_gene: TRBV30
j_gene: TRBJ2-2
d_gene: .
CDR3nt: TGTGCCTGGAGTGTATTCACCGGGGAGCTGTTTTTT
CDR3aa: CAWSVFTGELFF

len: 18
abundance: .
v_gene: TRBV2
j_gene: TRBJ2-3
d_gene: TRBD1
CDR3nt: TGTGCCAGCAGTGAAGACATGCCCTTCAGGGGGTTCACAGATACGCAGTATTTT
CDR3aa: CASSEDMPFRGFTDTQYF

len: 12
abundance: .
v_gene: TRBV5-1
j_gene: TRBJ2-7
d_gene: .
CDR3nt: TGCGCCAGCAGCTTCACCAACGGCGAGCAGTACTTC
CDR3aa: CASSFTNGEQYF

len: 17
abundance: .
v_gene: TRBV2
j_gene: TRBJ2-7
d_gene: .
CDR3nt: TGTGCCAGCAGTAGGAGGGCGACCACCAAAAAATCCTACGAGCAGTACTTC
CDR3aa: CASSRRATTKKSYEQYF

len: 15
abundance: .
v_gene: TRBV6-4
j_gene: TRBJ2-1
d_gene: .
CDR3nt: TGTGCCAGCAGTGAAGCCGACAGTTCCGGAAATGAGCAGTTCTTC
CDR3aa: CASSEADSSGNEQFF

len: 15
abundance: large
v_gene: TRBV25-1
j_gene: TRBJ2-1
d_gene: .
CDR3nt: TGTGCCAGCAGTGCGGACAGCAACTCCTACAATGAGCAGTTCTTC
CDR3aa: CASSADSNSYNEQFF

len: 13
abundance: .
v_gene: TRBV9
j_gene: TRBJ2-2
d_gene: .
CDR3nt: TGTGCCAGCAGCGTGGACCTCACCGGGGAGCTGTTTTTT
CDR3aa: CASSVDLTGELFF

len: 15
abundance: .
v_gene: TRBV19
j_gene: TRBJ2-3
d_gene: TRBD2
CDR3nt: TGTGCCAGTAGTCAGACTAGCGGGAGCACAGATACGCAGTATTTT
CDR3aa: CASSQTSGSTDTQYF

len: 18
abundance: .
v_gene: TRBV5-5
j_gene: TRBJ2-1
d_gene: TRBD2
CDR3nt: TGTGCCAGCAGCTTGATAACTAGCGGGAGGCGGGGACGGGATGAGCAGTTCTTC
CDR3aa: CASSLITSGRRGRDEQFF

len: 15
abundance: once
v_gene: TRBV27
j_gene: TRBJ2-2
d_gene: .
CDR3nt: TGTGCCAGCAGTTTCCACGGGGCAAACACCGGGGAGCTGTTTTTT
CDR3aa: CASSFHGANTGELFF

len: 15
abundance: .
v_gene: TRBV2
j_gene: TRBJ2-1
d_gene: TRBD2
CDR3nt: TGTGCCAGCAGCCAGCGGGGCAACTCCTACAATGAGCAGTTCTTC
CDR3aa: CASSQRGNSYNEQFF

len: 16
abundance: .
v_gene: TRBV5-4
j_gene: TRBJ2-1
d_gene: TRBD2
CDR3nt: TGTGCCAGCAGCTTACCTGGTAGCGGGAGGGTTAATGAGCAGTTCTTC
CDR3aa: CASSLPGSGRVNEQFF

len: 14
abundance: .
v_gene: TRBV5-1
j_gene: TRBJ2-3
d_gene: TRBD2
CDR3nt: TGCGCCAGCAGTAGCGGGAGAGAGACAGATACGCAGTATTTT
CDR3aa: CASSSGRETDTQYF

len: 15
abundance: few
v_gene: TRBV5-6
j_gene: TRBJ2-5
d_gene: .
CDR3nt: TGTGCCAGCAGCTTGGCCCGGGTGGGAAAAGAGACCCAGTACTTC
CDR3aa: CASSLARVGKETQYF

len: 12
abundance: .
v_gene: TRBV12-5
j_gene: TRBJ1-1
d_gene: .
CDR3nt: TGTGCTAGTGGATGGGGGGTATCCGAAGCTTTCTTT
CDR3aa: CASGWGVSEAFF

len: 14
abundance: .
v_gene: TRBV6-5
j_gene: TRBJ1-2
d_gene: .
CDR3nt: TGTGCCAGCACCCTGGGGGGACCCAACTATGGCTACACCTTC
CDR3aa: CASTLGGPNYGYTF

len: 15
abundance: .
v_gene: TRBV2
j_gene: TRBJ2-7
d_gene: TRBD1
CDR3nt: TGTGCCAGCTCCGAGCCGAGGGGGCAGATCCACGAGCAGTACTTC
CDR3aa: CASSEPRGQIHEQYF

len: 17
abundance: .
v_gene: TRBV28
j_gene: TRBJ2-1
d_gene: TRBD2
CDR3nt: TGTGCCAGCAGTCCCCCCTCACTAGCGGGAGATGGATATGAGCAGTTCTTC
CDR3aa: CASSPPSLAGDGYEQFF